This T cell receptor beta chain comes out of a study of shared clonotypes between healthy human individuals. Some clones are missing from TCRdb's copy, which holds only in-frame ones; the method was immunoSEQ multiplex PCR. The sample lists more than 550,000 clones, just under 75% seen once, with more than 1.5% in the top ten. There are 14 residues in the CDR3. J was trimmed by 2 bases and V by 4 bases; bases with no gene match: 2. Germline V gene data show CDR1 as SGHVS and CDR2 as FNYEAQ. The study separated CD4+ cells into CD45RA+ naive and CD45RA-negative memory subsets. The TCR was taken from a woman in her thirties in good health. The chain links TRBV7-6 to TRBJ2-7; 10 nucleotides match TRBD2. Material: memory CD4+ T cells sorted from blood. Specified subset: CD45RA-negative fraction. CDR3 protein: CASSSSGSPYEQYF. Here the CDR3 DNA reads TGTGCCAGCAGCTCTAGCGGGAGCCCCTACGAGCAGTACTTC.